These 7 T cell receptor beta chains originate from one sample sequenced in a study of T cells in Graves' hyperthyroidism and ophthalmopathy. Researchers took RNA transcripts and amplified the TCR beta CDR3 regions from them. The HTBI primer set was used in a first-round RT-PCR of the TCR CDR3. Each CDR3 protein gets one entry after TCRdb re-called the multiplex PCR reads with MiXCR. In the table there are roughly 560,000 distinct CDR3 sequences, roughly 14% of which are singletons. The sample comprised blood. These receptors all stem from a woman aged 40 to 55 with Graves' ophthalmopathy.

This clonotype was observed at least ten times. V and J are TRBV20-1 and TRBJ2-5; D possibly uses TRBD1 or TRBD2 (6 bases each). Germline values: CDR1 DFQATT, CDR2 SNEGSKA (reference sequence). The CDR3 extends over 15 amino acids. Trimming cost V 3 bases and J 7 bases, with 21 bases left between them. CDR3 coding DNA: TGCAGTGCTAGGGGGGCGGGGCGAGTCGCCGGGACCCAGTACTTC. Amino acids: CSARGAGRVAGTQYF.

This clonotype has a handful of counts. The chain employs TRBV5-1 and TRBJ1-1; D possibly corresponds to TRBD1 (6 bases). The V end was cut by 2 bases, the J end by 6 bases, with 14 bases between. The CDR3 is 14 amino acids. Germline loops: CDR1 SGHRS, CDR2 YFSETQ. The CDR3 DNA follows: TGCGCCAGCAGCTTTCAGGGGTTGGGGGCTGAAGCTTTCTTT. Amino acids: CASSFQGLGAEAFF.

This clonotype was counted many times. The chain carries TRBV4-1 and TRBJ2-1, with 10 positions matching TRBD2. Germline V gene lookup returns CDR1 MGHRA and CDR2 YSYEKL. The CDR3 length is 16 residues. J lost 12 bases, V lost 0 bases, and 11 bases had no gene match. The chain's CDR3 is CASSQDRTSGRAGQFF. In DNA, the CDR3 is TGCGCCAGCAGCCAAGATCGGACTAGCGGCAGAGCAGGGCAGTTCTTC.

Many counts were recorded for this clonotype. The V gene is TRBV6-5, the J gene TRBJ2-2; TRBD1 is a possible D gene (6 bases). This CDR3 comprises 12 residues. Deletions cut 6 bases from V and 7 bases from J, with 9 bases between. Per germline, CDR1 MNHEY and CDR2 SVGAGI. CDR3 DNA: TGTGCCAGCAGAACAGGGATCGGGGAGCTGTTTTTT. Translation: CASRTGIGELFF.

Of note for this clonotype: With a much larger clone just one base away, this may be a read error. The rearrangement uses TRBV7-8 and TRBJ2-2; 8 positions match TRBD2. This CDR3 contains 17 residues. Per germline, CDR1 SGHVS and CDR2 FQNEAQ. CDR3: CAGSRRAGGRDTGELFF. CDR3 DNA sequence: TGTGCCGGCAGCAGGCGTGCGGGAGGCCGCGACACCGGGGAGCTGTTTTTT.

This clonotype was found a few times. The rearrangement links TRBV11-1 to TRBJ2-6; 11 positions agree with TRBD1. In germline, CDR1 is SGHAT, CDR2 FQDESV (reference sequence). The CDR3 has 18 residues. V lost 5 bases, J lost 0 bases, and 6 bases stayed unmatched. CDR3 amino acids: CASSPRTGGYSGANVLTF. CDR3 bases: TGTGCCAGCAGCCCAAGGACAGGGGGCTACTCTGGGGCCAACGTCCTGACTTTC.

CDR3 region: CASSLSGGWLETQYF. The DNA for the CDR3 is TGTGCCAGCAGCTTGTCAGGGGGCTGGTTAGAGACCCAGTACTTC. The J gene is TRBJ2-5, the V gene TRBV5-4, with 8 nucleotides matching TRBD1. The V gene's germline CDR1 is SGHNT and CDR2 YYREEE (reference sequence). The CDR3 contains 15 residues. J lost 4 bases, V lost 1 base, and 6 bases had no gene match.